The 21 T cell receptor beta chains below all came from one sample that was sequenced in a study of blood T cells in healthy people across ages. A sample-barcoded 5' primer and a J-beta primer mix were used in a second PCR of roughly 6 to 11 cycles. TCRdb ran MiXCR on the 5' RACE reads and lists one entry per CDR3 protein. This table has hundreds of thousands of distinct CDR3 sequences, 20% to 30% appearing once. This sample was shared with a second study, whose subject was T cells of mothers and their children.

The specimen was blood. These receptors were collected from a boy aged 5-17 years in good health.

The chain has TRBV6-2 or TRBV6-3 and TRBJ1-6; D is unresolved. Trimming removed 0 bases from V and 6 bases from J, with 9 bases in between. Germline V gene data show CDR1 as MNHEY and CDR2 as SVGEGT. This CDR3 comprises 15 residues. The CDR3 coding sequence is TGTGCCAGCAGTTACTCGTTGGAACCTAATTCACCCCTCCACTTT. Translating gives CASSYSLEPNSPLHF.

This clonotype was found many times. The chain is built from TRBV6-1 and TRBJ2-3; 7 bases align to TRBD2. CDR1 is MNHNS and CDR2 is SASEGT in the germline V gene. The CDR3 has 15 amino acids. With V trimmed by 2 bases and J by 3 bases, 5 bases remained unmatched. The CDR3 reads CASSEWEGQTDTQYF. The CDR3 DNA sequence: TGTGCCAGCAGTGAATGGGAGGGCCAGACAGATACGCAGTATTTT.

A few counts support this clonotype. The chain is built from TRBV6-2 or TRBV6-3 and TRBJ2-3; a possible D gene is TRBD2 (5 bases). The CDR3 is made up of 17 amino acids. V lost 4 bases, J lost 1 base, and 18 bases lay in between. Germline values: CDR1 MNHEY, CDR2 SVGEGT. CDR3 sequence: CASSSKDWRSGTDTQYF. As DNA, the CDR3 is TGTGCCAGCAGTTCCAAGGACTGGCGATCGGGCACAGATACGCAGTATTTT.

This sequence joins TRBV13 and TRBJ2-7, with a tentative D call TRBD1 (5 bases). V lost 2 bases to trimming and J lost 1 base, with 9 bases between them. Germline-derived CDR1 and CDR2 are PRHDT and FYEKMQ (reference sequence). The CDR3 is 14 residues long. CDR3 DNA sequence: TGTGCCAGCAGCTTAAGACAGCGATCCTACGAGCAGTACTTC. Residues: CASSLRQRSYEQYF.

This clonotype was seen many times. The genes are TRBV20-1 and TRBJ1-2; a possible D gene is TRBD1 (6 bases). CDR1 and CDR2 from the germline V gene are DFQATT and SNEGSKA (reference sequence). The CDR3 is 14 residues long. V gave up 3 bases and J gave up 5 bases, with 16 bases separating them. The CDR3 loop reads CSARITGHIYGYTF. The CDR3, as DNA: TGCAGTGCTAGGATAACAGGGCACATTTATGGCTACACCTTC.

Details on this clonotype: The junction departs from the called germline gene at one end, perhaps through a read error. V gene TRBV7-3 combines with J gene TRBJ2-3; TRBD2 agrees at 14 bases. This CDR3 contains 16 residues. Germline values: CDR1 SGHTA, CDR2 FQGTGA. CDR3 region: CASSPRLAGGQDTRYF. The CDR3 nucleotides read TGTGCCAGCAGCCCCCGACTAGCGGGGGGGCAGGATACGCGGTATTTT.

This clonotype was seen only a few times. The CDR3 loop is CASSPTVSNQPQHF. The CDR3 DNA is TGCGCCAGCAGCCCGACAGTTTCCAATCAGCCCCAGCATTTT. The J gene is TRBJ1-5, the V gene TRBV4-3, with a weak D call TRBD1 (5 bases). This CDR3 is 14 amino acids long. Trimming shortened V by 4 bases and J by 3 bases, and 10 bases separated the two germline ends. Germline V CDR1 and CDR2: LGHNA, YSLEER.

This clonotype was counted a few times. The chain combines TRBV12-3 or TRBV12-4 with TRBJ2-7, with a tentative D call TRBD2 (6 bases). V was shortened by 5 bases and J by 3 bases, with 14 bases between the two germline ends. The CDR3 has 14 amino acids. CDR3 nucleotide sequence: TGTGCCAGCAGTCCCGGGGGTAGCGGCTACGAGCAGTACTTC. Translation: CASSPGGSGYEQYF.

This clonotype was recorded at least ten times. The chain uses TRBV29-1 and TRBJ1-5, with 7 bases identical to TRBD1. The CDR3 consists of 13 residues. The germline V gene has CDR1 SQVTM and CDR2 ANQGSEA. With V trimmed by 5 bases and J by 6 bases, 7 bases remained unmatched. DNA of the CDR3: TGCAGCGTTAGCACAGGGGAGGCTCAGCCCCAGCATTTT. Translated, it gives CSVSTGEAQPQHF.

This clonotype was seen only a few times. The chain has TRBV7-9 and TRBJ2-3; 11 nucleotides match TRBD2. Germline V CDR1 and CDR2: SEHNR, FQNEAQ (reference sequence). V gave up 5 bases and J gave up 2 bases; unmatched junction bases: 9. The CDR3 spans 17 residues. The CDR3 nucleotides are TGTGCCAGCAGCCCAGGGCTAGCGGGGGGCGCCACAGATACGCAGTATTTT. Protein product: CASSPGLAGGATDTQYF.

CDR3 nucleotide sequence: TGTGCCAGCAGCTTAGATGGCCCTAGCTCCTACAATGAGCAGTTCTTC. It is translated as CASSLDGPSSYNEQFF. This chain links TRBV5-6 with TRBJ2-1; unclear D gene. Germline lookup yields CDR1 SGHDT and CDR2 YYEEEE. The V end was cut by 2 bases, the J end by 0 bases, with 12 bases between. This CDR3 contains 16 residues.

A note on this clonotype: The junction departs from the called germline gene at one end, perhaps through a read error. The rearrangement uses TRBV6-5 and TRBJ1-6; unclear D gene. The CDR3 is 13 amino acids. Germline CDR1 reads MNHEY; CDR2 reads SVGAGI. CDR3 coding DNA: TGTGCCGGCAGTTACTCTTATAATTCACCCCTCCACTTT. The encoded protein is CAGSYSYNSPLHF.

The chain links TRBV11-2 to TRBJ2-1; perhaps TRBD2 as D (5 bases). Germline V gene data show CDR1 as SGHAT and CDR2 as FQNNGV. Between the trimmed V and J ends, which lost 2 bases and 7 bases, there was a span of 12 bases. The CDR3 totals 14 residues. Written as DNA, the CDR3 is TGTGCCAGCAGCTTATTCCCTCGCGGGAATGAGCAGTTCTTC. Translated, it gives CASSLFPRGNEQFF. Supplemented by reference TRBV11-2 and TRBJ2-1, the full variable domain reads EAGVAQSPRYKIIEKRQSVAFWCNPISGHATLYWYQQILGQGPKLLIQFQNNGVVDDSQLPKDRFSAERLKGVDSTLKIQPAKLEDSAVYLCASSLFPRGNEQFFGPGTRLTVL.

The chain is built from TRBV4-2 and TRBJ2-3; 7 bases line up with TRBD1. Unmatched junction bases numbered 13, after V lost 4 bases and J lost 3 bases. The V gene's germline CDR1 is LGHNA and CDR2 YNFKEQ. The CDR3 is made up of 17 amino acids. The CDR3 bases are TGTGCCAGCAGCCCCAGGGACAGTGGGGGCTTAACAGATACGCAGTATTTT. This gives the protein CASSPRDSGGLTDTQYF.

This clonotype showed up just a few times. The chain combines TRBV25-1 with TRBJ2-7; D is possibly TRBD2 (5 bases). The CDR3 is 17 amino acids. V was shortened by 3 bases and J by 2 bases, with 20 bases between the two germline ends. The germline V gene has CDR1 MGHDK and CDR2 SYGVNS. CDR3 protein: CASSDASGLGLTYEQYF. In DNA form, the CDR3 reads TGTGCCAGCAGTGACGCGTCGGGCCTAGGACTTACCTACGAGCAGTACTTC.

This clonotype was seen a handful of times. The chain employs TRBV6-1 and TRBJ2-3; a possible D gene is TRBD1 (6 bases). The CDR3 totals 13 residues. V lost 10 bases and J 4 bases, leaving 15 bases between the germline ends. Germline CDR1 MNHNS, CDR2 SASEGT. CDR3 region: CATQGLTPDTQYF. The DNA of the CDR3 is TGTGCCACCCAGGGGCTTACCCCAGATACGCAGTATTTT.

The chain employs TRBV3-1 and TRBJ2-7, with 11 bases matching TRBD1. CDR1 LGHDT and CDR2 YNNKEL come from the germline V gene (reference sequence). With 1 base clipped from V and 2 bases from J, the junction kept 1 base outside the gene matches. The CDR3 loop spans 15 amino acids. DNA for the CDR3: TGTGCCAGCAGCCAAGGGACAGGGGGCCCCTACGAGCAGTACTTC. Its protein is CASSQGTGGPYEQYF.

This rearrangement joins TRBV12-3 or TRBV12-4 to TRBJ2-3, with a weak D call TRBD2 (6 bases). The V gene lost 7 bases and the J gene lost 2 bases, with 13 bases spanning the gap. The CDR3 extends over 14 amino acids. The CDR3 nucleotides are TGTGCCAGCATCCTGGGGGGAGACACAGATACGCAGTATTTT. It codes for CASILGGDTDTQYF.

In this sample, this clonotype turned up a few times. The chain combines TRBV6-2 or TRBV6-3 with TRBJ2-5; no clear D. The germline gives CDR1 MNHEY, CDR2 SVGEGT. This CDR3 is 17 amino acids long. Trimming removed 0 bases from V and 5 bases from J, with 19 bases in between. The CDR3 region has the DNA TGTGCCAGCAGTTACTCGAAGACCACCCCCCTCCGGGAGACCCAGTACTTC. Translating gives CASSYSKTTPLRETQYF.

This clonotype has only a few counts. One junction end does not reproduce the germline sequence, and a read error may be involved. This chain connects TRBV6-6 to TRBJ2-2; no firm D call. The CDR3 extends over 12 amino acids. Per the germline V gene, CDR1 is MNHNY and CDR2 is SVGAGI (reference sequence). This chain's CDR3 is CTSSYPRGELFF. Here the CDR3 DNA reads TGTACCAGCAGTTATCCCCGGGGGGAGCTGTTTTTT.

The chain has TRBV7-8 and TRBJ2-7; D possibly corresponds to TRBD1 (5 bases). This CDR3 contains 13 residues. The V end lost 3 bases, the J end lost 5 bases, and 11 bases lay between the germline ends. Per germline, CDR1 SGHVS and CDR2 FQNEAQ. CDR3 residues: CASSFLGLHEQYF. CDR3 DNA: TGTGCCAGCAGCTTCCTGGGGCTGCACGAGCAGTACTTC.